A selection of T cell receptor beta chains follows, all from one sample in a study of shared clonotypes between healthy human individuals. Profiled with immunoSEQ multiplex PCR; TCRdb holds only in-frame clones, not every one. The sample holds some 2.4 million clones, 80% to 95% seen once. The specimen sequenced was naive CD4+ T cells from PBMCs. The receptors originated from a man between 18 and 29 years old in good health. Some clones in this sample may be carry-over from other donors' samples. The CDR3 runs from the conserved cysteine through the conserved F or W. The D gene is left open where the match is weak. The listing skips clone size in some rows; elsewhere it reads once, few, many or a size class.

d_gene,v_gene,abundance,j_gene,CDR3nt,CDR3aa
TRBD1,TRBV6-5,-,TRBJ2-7,TGTGCCAGCAGCTCGGGACAGGTGCTCCCCTACGAGCAGTACTTC,CASSSGQVLPYEQYF
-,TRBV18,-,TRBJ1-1,TGTGCCAGCTCCACAACCTGGGGGGGTACTGAAGCTTTCTTT,CASSTTWGGTEAFF
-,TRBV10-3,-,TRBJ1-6,TGTGCCAGTACAGGGTCTGGTTCCTATAATTCACCCCTCCACTTT,CASTGSGSYNSPLHF
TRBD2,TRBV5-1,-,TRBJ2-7,TGCGCCAGCAGCTTGGCTAGCGGGAGAGCCGAGCAGTACTTC,CASSLASGRAEQYF
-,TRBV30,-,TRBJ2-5,TGTGCCTGGAGAGCTGAGAAGACCCAGTACTTC,CAWRAEKTQYF
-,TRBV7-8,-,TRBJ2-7,TGTGCCAGCAGCTTAACGTGGCGGGAAACCTACGAGCAGTACTTC,CASSLTWRETYEQYF
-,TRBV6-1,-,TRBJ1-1,TGTGCCAGCAGTGAAGGGGTAGGGTTGATGTATGGAGCTTTCTTT,CASSEGVGLMYGAFF
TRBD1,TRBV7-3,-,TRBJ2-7,TGTGCCAGCAGCCCGGACAGGGGGCCGACCTACGAGCAGTACTTC,CASSPDRGPTYEQYF
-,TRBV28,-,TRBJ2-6,TGTGCCAGCAGTCTCTCTGGGGCCAACGTCCTGACTTTC,CASSLSGANVLTF
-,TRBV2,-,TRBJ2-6,TGTGCCAGCAGTGAGTTTTCATTTCTATCTGGGGCCAACGTCCTGACTTTC,CASSEFSFLSGANVLTF
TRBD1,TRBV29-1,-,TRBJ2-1,TGCAGCGTTCGCCGGGACAGGGAGTACAATGAGCAGTTCTTC,CSVRRDREYNEQFF
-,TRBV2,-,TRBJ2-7,TGTGCCAGCAGTAGGGACAAGAGCTCCTACGAGCAGTACTTC,CASSRDKSSYEQYF
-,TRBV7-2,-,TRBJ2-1,TGTGCCAGCAGCCCTATCCGACTTTTAGCGCCCCTCTACAATGAGCAGTTCTTC,CASSPIRLLAPLYNEQFF
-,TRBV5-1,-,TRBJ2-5,TGCGCCAGCAGCCTGGGACGCCAAGAGACCCAGTACTTC,CASSLGRQETQYF
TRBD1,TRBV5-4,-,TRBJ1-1,TGTGCCAGCAGCTTGGCTCCAGGGGGCGTGGGGACTGAAGCTTTCTTT,CASSLAPGGVGTEAFF
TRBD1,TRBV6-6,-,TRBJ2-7,TGTGCCAGCAGTTACTCGCAGGGGGCGAACGAGCAGTACTTC,CASSYSQGANEQYF
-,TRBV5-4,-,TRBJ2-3,TGTGCCAGCAGCTCGGGAGTTTCTACGCAGTATTTT,CASSSGVSTQYF
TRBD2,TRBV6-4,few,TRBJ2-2,TGTGCCAGCAGACGGGAGGGGAACACCGGGGAGCTGTTTTTT,CASRREGNTGELFF
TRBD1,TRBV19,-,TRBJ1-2,TGTGCCAGTAGTATTGGGGGACAGGTCCGCCATGGCTACACCTTC,CASSIGGQVRHGYTF
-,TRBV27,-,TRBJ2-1,TGTGCCAGCAAGGGGGGCAGGTCCAATGAGCAGTTCTTC,CASKGGRSNEQFF
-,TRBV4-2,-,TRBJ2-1,TGTGCCAGCAGCCGCCTAGGTGGGAGCTCCTACAATGAGCAGTTCTTC,CASSRLGGSSYNEQFF
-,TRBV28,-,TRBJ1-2,TGTGCCACCACCAGTTCTGACCTTAACTATGGCTACACCTTC,CATTSSDLNYGYTF
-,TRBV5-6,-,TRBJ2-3,TGTGCCAGCAGCGAACCTAGGGGGTCCGCGCAGTATTTT,CASSEPRGSAQYF
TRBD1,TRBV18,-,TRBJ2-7,TGTGCCAGCTCCCCCACTAGAGGGACAGGCCCGTACGAGCAGTACTTC,CASSPTRGTGPYEQYF
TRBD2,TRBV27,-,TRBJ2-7,TGTGCCAGCAGTCCGACCGGGGGGGCGCGGGAGCAGTACTTC,CASSPTGGAREQYF
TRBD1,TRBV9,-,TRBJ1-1,TGTGCCAGCAGCGTAGGGCGGGACAGGGGACCTGAAGCTTTCTTT,CASSVGRDRGPEAFF
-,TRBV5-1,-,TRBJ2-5,TGCGCCAGCAGCTTGGCATTCGAGACCCAGTACTTC,CASSLAFETQYF
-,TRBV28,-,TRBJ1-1,TGTGCCAGCAGCCGCGAGAGGTACACTGAAGCTTTCTTT,CASSRERYTEAFF
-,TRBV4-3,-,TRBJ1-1,TGCGCCAGCAGCCAAGAGGGGGCAGAGAACACTGAAGCTTTCTTT,CASSQEGAENTEAFF
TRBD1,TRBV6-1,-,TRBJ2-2,TGTGCCAGCAGTGAAAACAGGGGGCACACCGGGGAGCTGTTTTTT,CASSENRGHTGELFF
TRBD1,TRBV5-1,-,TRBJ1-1,TGCGCCAGCAGCACGGACAGGGACACTGAAGCTTTCTTT,CASSTDRDTEAFF
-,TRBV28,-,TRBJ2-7,TGTGCCACCCAGTCGTACTCCTACGAGCAGTACTTC,CATQSYSYEQYF
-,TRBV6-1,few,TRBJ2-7,TGTGCCAGCAGTGAAGGACAGCCTCATACCTACGAGCAGTACTTC,CASSEGQPHTYEQYF
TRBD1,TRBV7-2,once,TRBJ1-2,TGTGCCAGCAGCCCCCGACAGGGAGGAGGCTACACCTTC,CASSPRQGGGYTF
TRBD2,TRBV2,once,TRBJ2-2,TGTGCCAGCAGTGGTAGGCTAGCGGGAGCCGGGGAGCTGTTTTTT,CASSGRLAGAGELFF
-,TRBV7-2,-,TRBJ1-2,TGTGCCAGCAGCTTAGTACCCAGCTTACATGGCTACACCTTC,CASSLVPSLHGYTF
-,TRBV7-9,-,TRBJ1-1,TGTGCCAGCAGCATACGTATGAACACTGAAGCTTTCTTT,CASSIRMNTEAFF
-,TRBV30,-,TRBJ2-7,TGTGCCTTGGGCGGCGAGCAGTACTTC,CALGGEQYF
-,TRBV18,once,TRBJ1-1,TGTGCCAGCTCACCAATGGGGGGCGCAGGGAACACTGAAGCTTTCTTT,CASSPMGGAGNTEAFF
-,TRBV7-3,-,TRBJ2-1,TGTGCCAGCAGCCTCGGACAGAGCTACAATGAGCAGTTCTTC,CASSLGQSYNEQFF
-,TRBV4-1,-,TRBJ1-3,TGCGCCAGCAGCCAAGTTACGAGGGCCCTGAAGGATGGAAACACCATATATTTT,CASSQVTRALKDGNTIYF
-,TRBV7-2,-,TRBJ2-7,TGTGCCAGCAGCGCGGCCGGGACTCCTAGGGAGCAGTACTTC,CASSAAGTPREQYF
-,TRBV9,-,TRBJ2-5,TGTGCCAGCAGCGAATCCGGGACTTCAGAGACCCAGTACTTC,CASSESGTSETQYF
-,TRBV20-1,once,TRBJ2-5,TGCAGTGGGCAGACCCAAGAGACCCAGTACTTC,CSGQTQETQYF
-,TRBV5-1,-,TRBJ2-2,TGCGCCAGCAGCTTGAATCTCCCGGGTCTGGGGAACACCGGGGAGCTGTTTTTT,CASSLNLPGLGNTGELFF
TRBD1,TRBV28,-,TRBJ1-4,TGTGCCAGCAGACAGGGGGGCAATGAAAAACTGTTTTTT,CASRQGGNEKLFF
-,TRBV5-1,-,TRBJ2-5,TGCGCCAGCAGCCTGAGAGGGACACTCGTCCAAGAGACCCAGTACTTC,CASSLRGTLVQETQYF
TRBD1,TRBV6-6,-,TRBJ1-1,TGTGCCAGCAGTTACTCGGGGGACAGACTGAACACTGAAGCTTTCTTT,CASSYSGDRLNTEAFF
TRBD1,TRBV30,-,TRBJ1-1,TGTGCCTGGGACAGGGCGGGGAACACTGAAGCTTTCTTT,CAWDRAGNTEAFF
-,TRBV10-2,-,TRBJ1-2,TGCGCCAGCAGTGATTTGACACAGTCGGTTGGCTACACCTTC,CASSDLTQSVGYTF
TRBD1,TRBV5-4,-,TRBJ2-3,TGTGCCAGCGCCGATGACGGGACAGGGGGCAGGGATACGCAGTATTTT,CASADDGTGGRDTQYF
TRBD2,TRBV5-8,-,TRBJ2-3,TGTGCCAGCAGCTTGGGACTAGCGGGAGGGCCAGATACGCAGTATTTT,CASSLGLAGGPDTQYF
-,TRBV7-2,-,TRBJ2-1,TGTGCCAGCAGCTTAGCTCTAGCGATCTCCTACAATGAGCAGTTCTTC,CASSLALAISYNEQFF
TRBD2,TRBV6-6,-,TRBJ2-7,TGTGCCAGCAGTTACCTAGGGACTATTCAGACCTACGAGCAGTACTTC,CASSYLGTIQTYEQYF
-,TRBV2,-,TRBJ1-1,TGTGCCAGCATGGGGAACACTGAAGCTTTCTTT,CASMGNTEAFF
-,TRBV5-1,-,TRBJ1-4,TGCGCCAGCAGCCGAGGGGGTGGGGAAAAACTGTTTTTT,CASSRGGGEKLFF
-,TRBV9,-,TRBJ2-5,TGTGCCAGCAGCGTAGGAGCTGGAGAGACCCAGTACTTC,CASSVGAGETQYF
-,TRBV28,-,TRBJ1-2,TGTGCCAGCAGTTTAGCCAGATATTACACCTTC,CASSLARYYTF
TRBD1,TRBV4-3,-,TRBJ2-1,TGCGCCAGCAGCCGACGGATTACCGGGACAGGCGGATACAATGAGCAGTTCTTC,CASSRRITGTGGYNEQFF
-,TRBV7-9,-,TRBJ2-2,TGTGCCAGCAGCTTAGGGGGAGTCGCGAACACCGGGGAGCTGTTTTTT,CASSLGGVANTGELFF